One and the same sample provided the 12 T cell receptor beta chains below, sequenced in a study of blood T cell repertoires in COVID-19. Clones were read by immunoSEQ multiplex PCR, and TCRdb kept only the in-frame ones, dropping some. The sample shows some 190,000 clones, roughly 80% of them seen only once. Material for sequencing was PBMCs or T cells enriched from blood (not recorded which). Receptors were obtained from a man aged 60 to 75 who had been exposed to COVID-19.

V is TRBV5-1 and J is TRBJ2-3; 13 positions agree with TRBD2. The CDR3 runs 18 residues. Germline lookup yields CDR1 SGHRS and CDR2 YFSETQ. Trimming took 4 bases from V and 0 from J; bases not matched to a gene: 8. The CDR3 loop is CASSGGTSGITSTDTQYF. CDR3 sequence (DNA): TGCGCCAGCAGCGGCGGGACTAGCGGGATAACTAGCACAGATACGCAGTATTTT.

The gene calls are TRBV7-2 and TRBJ1-3, with 9 bases identical to TRBD1. The CDR3 is 16 amino acids. The junction had 9 bases not matched to a gene; V was cut back by 6 bases and J by 3 bases. The germline gives CDR1 SGHTA, CDR2 FQGNSA. The CDR3 sequence is CASSRPGTGIGNTIYF. The CDR3 DNA sequence: TGTGCCAGCAGTCGTCCCGGGACAGGGATTGGAAACACCATATATTTT. Filled out from reference TRBV7-2 and TRBJ1-3, the complete variable domain reads GAGVSQSPSNKVTEKGKDVELRCDPISGHTALYWYRQSLGQGLEFLIYFQGNSAPDKSGLPSDRFSAERTGGSVSTLTIQRTQQEDSAVYLCASSRPGTGIGNTIYFGEGSWLTVV.

This rearrangement joins TRBV5-4 to TRBJ2-3, with 11 bases identical to TRBD2. The germline CDR1 and CDR2 sequences are SGHNT and YYREEE (reference sequence). The CDR3 is 17 amino acids. V gave up 3 bases and J gave up 2 bases; unmatched junction bases: 8. CDR3 loop: CASSSGTSGMLTDTQYF. CDR3 coding DNA: TGTGCCAGCAGCTCAGGGACTAGCGGTATGCTCACAGATACGCAGTATTTT.

The CDR3 nucleotides read TGTGCCACCGCACCGACAGGGGTCCTTCCCAATCAGCCCCAGCATTTT. This gives the protein CATAPTGVLPNQPQHF. The rearrangement links TRBV27 to TRBJ1-5, with TRBD1 matching over 8 bases. The CDR3 is 16 amino acids. Per the germline V gene, CDR1 is MNHEY and CDR2 is SMNVEV (reference sequence). With V trimmed by 10 bases and J by 3 bases, 14 bases remained unmatched.

The J gene is TRBJ1-2, the V gene TRBV6-2 or TRBV6-3; 10 bases agree with TRBD1. The V gene end was trimmed by 4 bases and the J gene end by 4 bases; junction bases not matched to a gene: 9. The CDR3 is 16 amino acids. Germline V lookup: CDR1 MNHEY, CDR2 SVGEGT. In DNA form, the CDR3 reads TGTGCCAGCAGTTTCAACCGGGACAGGGGAGGCTATGGCTACACCTTC. Its protein product is CASSFNRDRGGYGYTF.

The rearrangement links TRBV29-1 to TRBJ1-2; possibly TRBD1 for D (5 bases). The CDR3 is made up of 13 amino acids. The germline V and J ends were trimmed by 1 base and 8 bases, with 14 bases remaining between them. The germline V gene encodes CDR1 SQVTM and CDR2 ANQGSEA. CDR3 in amino acids: CSVEVRGEEGYTF. The CDR3 DNA reads as TGCAGCGTTGAAGTGCGGGGGGAGGAAGGCTACACCTTC.

The chain links TRBV6-2 or TRBV6-3 to TRBJ2-3; the match to TRBD2 covers 10 bases. Germline values: CDR1 MNHEY, CDR2 SVGEGT. The V gene end was trimmed by 0 bases and the J gene end by 0 bases; junction bases not matched to a gene: 3. This CDR3 has 17 residues. CDR3 sequence reads: CASSYSLAGASTDTQYF. In nucleotides, the CDR3 is TGTGCCAGCAGTTACTCGCTAGCGGGAGCTAGCACAGATACGCAGTATTTT.

The chain uses TRBV19 and TRBJ2-2; possible D gene TRBD2, 6 bases. This CDR3 has 15 amino acids. V lost 6 bases to trimming and J lost 0 bases, with 11 bases between them. The germline CDR1 and CDR2 sequences are LNHDA and SQIVND (reference sequence). CDR3 residues: CASSPGLPNTGELFF. The CDR3, as DNA: TGTGCCAGTAGCCCGGGACTTCCGAACACCGGGGAGCTGTTTTTT.

This clone was seen just once. V gene TRBV6-2 or TRBV6-3 combines with J gene TRBJ2-1; TRBD1 matches 7 bases. Germline V gives CDR1 MNHEY, CDR2 SVGEGT. The CDR3 spans 11 residues. V lost 5 bases, J lost 13 bases, and 5 bases stayed unmatched. The CDR3, as DNA: TGTGCCAGCAGTCGACAGGGCCCCCAGTTCTTC. Protein: CASSRQGPQFF.

This clone was recorded a few times. The chain combines TRBV12-3 or TRBV12-4 with TRBJ1-1, with D possibly TRBD1 on 5 matching bases. Trimming took off 5 bases at V and 4 bases at J, with 11 bases between the two ends. The CDR3 extends over 13 amino acids. The CDR3 region is CASSIQGGTEAFF. The DNA of the CDR3 is TGTGCCAGCAGTATTCAGGGAGGCACTGAAGCTTTCTTT.

The table lists this clone with a few counts. V and J are TRBV30 and TRBJ1-2; D is ambiguous. Trimming pared 4 bases from V and 7 bases from J, leaving 19 bases between. Germline CDR1 GTSNPN, CDR2 SVGIG (reference sequence). This CDR3 has 14 residues. CDR3 sequence (DNA): TGTGCCTGGACCGGTGGGGAGGTGGGTCGTGGCTACACCTTC. Translation: CAWTGGEVGRGYTF. The variable domain in full, completed from reference TRBV30 and TRBJ1-2, reads SQTIHQWPATLVQPVGSPLSLECTVEGTSNPNLYWYRQAAGRGLQLLFYSVGIGQISSEVPQNLSASRPQDRQFILSSKKLLLSDSGFYLCAWTGGEVGRGYTFGSGTRLTVV.

The chain is built from TRBV19 and TRBJ2-1; 7 nucleotides match TRBD1. The CDR3 is 15 residues long. With 4 bases clipped from V and 7 bases from J, the junction kept 10 bases outside the gene matches. Germline V CDR1 and CDR2: LNHDA, SQIVND (reference sequence). The CDR3 DNA reads TGTGCCAGTAGTACTCTATCGACAGGGAATAATGAGCAGTTCTTC. Amino acids: CASSTLSTGNNEQFF.